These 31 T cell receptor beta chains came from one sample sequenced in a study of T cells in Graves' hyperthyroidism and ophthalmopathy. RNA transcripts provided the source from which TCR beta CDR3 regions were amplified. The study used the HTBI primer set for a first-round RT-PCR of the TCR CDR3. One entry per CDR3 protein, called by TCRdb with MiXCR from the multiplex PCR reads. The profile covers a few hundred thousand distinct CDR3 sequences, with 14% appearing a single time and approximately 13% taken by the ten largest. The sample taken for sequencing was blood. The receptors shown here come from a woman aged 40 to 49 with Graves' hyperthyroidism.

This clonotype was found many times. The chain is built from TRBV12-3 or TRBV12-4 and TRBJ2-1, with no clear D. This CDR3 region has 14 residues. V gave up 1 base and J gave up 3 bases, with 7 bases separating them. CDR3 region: CASSLGQFYNEQFF. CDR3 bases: TGTGCCAGCAGTTTAGGGCAGTTCTACAATGAGCAGTTCTTC.

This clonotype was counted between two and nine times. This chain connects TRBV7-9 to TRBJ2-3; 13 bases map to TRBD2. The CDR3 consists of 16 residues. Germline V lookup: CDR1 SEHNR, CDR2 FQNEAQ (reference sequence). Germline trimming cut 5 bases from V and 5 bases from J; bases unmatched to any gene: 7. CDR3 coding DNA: TGTGCCAGCAGCCCCGGGACTAGCGGGACAGTAGATACGCAGTATTTT. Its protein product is CASSPGTSGTVDTQYF.

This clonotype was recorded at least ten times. The DNA of the CDR3 is TGTGCCAGCAGCTGGGGGACAGGGAGCAATCAGCCCCAGCATTTT. The encoded protein is CASSWGTGSNQPQHF. The chain recombines TRBV7-9 with TRBJ1-5; 9 nucleotides line up with TRBD1. Unmatched junction bases numbered 2, after V lost 4 bases and J lost 1 base. This CDR3 contains 15 residues. Germline assignment: CDR1 SEHNR and CDR2 FQNEAQ (reference sequence). Full variable domain (remainder filled in from reference TRBV7-9 and TRBJ1-5): DTGVSQNPRHKITKRGQNVTFRCDPISEHNRLYWYRQTLGQGPEFLTYFQNEAQLEKSRLLSDRFSAERPKGSFSTLEIQRTEQGDSAMYLCASSWGTGSNQPQHFGDGTRLSIL.

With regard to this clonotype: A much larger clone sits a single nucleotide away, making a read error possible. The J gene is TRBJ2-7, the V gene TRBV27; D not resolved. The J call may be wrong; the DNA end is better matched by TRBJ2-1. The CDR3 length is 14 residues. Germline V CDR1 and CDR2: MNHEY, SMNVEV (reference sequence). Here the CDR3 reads CASSLKAANYEQFF. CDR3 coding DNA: TGTGCCAGCAGTTTAAAGGCAGCGAACTACGAGCAGTTCTTC.

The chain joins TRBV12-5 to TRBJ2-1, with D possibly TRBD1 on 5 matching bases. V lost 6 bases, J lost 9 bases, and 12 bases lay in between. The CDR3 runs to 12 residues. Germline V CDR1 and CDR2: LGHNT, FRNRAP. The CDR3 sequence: CASGERTGEQFF. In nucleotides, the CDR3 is TGTGCTAGTGGAGAGCGTACAGGTGAGCAGTTCTTC.

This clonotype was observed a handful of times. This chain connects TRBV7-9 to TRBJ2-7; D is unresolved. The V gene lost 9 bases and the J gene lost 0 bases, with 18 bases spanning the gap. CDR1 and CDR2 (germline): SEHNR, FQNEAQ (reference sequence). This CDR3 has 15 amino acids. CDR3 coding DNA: TGTGCCAGTAAGAAGACCGAATTGTCCTCCTACGAGCAGTACTTC. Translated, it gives CASKKTELSSYEQYF.

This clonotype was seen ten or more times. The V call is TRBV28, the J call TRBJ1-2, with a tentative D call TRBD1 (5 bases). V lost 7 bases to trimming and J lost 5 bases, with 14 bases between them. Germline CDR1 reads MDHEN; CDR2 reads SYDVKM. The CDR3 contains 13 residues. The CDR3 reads CASTSAGGYGYTF. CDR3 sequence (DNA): TGTGCCAGCACTTCGGCCGGGGGGTATGGCTACACCTTC.

The CDR3 sequence: CASSDASGGSYGYTF. The CDR3 DNA reads as TGTGCCAGCAGCGACGCTAGCGGGGGCTCCTATGGCTACACCTTC. The chain couples TRBV13 to TRBJ1-2; perhaps TRBD1 as D (6 bases). CDR3 length equals 15 residues. V lost 5 bases, J lost 4 bases, and 17 bases lay in between. Germline values: CDR1 PRHDT, CDR2 FYEKMQ (reference sequence). The full variable domain, with the rest looked up from reference TRBV13 and TRBJ1-2, is AAGVIQSPRHLIKEKRETATLKCYPIPRHDTVYWYQQGPGQDPQFLISFYEKMQSDKGSIPDRFSAQQFSDYHSELNMSSLELGDSALYFCASSDASGGSYGYTFGSGTRLTVV.

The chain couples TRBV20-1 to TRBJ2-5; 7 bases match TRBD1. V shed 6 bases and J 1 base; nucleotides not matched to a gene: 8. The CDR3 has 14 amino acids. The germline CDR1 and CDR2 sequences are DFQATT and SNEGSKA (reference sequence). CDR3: CSAADRRFQETQYF. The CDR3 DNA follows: TGCAGTGCCGCGGACAGGCGCTTCCAAGAGACCCAGTACTTC.

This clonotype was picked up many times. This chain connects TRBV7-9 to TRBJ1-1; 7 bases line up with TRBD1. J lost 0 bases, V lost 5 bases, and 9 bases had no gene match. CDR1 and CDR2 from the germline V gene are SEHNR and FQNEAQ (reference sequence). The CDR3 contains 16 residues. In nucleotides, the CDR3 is TGTGCCAGCAGCCCGGGACAGAACGTCATGAACACTGAAGCTTTCTTT. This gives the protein CASSPGQNVMNTEAFF.

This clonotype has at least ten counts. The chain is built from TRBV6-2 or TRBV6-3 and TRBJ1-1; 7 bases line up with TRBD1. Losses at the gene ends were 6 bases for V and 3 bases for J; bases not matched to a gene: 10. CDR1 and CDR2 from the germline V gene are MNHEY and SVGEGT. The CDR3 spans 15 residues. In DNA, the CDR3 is TGTGCCAGCAGCTACGGAGGGGGCAGGGACACTGAAGCTTTCTTT. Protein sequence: CASSYGGGRDTEAFF.

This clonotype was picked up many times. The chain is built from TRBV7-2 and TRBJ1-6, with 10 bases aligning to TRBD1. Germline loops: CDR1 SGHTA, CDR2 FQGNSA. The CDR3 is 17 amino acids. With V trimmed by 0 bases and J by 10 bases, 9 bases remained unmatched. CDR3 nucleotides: TGTGCCAGCAGCTTAGCCCAGAGGGACAGGGGTGGGTCACCCCTCCACTTT. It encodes CASSLAQRDRGGSPLHF.

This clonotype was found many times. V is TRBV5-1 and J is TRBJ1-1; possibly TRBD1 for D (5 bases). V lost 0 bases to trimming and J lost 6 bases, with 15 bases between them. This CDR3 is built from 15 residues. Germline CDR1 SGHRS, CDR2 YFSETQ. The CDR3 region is CASSLAQGNLAEAFF. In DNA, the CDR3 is TGCGCCAGCAGCTTGGCCCAGGGAAATTTGGCTGAAGCTTTCTTT.

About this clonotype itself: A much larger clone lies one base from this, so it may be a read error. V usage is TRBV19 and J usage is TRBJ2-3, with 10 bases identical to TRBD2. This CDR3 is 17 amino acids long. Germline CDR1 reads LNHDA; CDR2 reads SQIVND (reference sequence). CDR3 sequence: CASSETTSGAPTGTQYF. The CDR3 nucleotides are TGTGCCAGTAGCGAAACCACTAGCGGGGCGCCCACAGGTACGCAGTATTTT.

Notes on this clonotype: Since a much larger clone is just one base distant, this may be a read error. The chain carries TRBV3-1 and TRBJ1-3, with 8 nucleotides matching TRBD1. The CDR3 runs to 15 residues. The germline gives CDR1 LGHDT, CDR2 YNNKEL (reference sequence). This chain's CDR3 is CAGSTGTGAGNTIYF. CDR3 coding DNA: TGTGCCGGCAGCACTGGGACAGGTGCTGGAAACACCATATATTTT.

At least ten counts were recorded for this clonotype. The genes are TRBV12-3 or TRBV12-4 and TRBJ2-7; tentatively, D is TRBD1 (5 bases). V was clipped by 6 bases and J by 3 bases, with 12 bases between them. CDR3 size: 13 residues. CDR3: CASSPDSGYEQYF. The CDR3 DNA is TGTGCCAGCAGCCCCGACAGTGGCTACGAGCAGTACTTC.

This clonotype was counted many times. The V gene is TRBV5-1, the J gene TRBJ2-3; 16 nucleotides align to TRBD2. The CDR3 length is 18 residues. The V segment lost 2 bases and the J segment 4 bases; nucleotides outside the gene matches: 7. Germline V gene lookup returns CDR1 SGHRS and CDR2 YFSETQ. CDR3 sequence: CASSLAGTSGRASDTQYF. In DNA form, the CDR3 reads TGCGCCAGCAGCTTAGCCGGGACTAGCGGGAGGGCCTCAGATACGCAGTATTTT.

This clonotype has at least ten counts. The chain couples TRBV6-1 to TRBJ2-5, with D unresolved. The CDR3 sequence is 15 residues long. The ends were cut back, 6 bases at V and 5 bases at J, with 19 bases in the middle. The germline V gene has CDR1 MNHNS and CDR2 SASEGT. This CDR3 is CASSRDHSWVETQYF. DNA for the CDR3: TGTGCCAGCAGCCGCGACCATTCTTGGGTGGAGACCCAGTACTTC.

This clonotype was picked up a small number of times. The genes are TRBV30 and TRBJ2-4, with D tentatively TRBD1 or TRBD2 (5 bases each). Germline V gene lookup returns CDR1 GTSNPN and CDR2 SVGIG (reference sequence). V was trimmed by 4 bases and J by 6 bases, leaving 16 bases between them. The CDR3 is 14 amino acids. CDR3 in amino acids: CAWNRDGTANIQYF. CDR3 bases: TGTGCCTGGAATCGCGACGGGACGGCAAACATTCAGTACTTC. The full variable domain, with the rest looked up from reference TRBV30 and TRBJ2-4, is SQTIHQWPATLVQPVGSPLSLECTVEGTSNPNLYWYRQAAGRGLQLLFYSVGIGQISSEVPQNLSASRPQDRQFILSSKKLLLSDSGFYLCAWNRDGTANIQYFGAGTRLSVL.

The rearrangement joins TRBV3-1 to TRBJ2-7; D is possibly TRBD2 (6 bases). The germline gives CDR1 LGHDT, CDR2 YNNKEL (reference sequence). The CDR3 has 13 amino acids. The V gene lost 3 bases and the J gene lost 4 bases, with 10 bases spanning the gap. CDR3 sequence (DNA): TGTGCCAGCAGCCAGGGACTTGTATACGAGCAGTACTTC. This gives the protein CASSQGLVYEQYF.

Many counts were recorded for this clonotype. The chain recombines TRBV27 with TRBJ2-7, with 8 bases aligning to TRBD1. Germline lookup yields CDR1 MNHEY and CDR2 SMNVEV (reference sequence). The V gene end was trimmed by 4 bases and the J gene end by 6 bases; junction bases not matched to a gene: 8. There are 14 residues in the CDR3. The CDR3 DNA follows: TGTGCCAGCAGTTCCGACAGGGGCCGGAGCGAGCAGTACTTC. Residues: CASSSDRGRSEQYF.

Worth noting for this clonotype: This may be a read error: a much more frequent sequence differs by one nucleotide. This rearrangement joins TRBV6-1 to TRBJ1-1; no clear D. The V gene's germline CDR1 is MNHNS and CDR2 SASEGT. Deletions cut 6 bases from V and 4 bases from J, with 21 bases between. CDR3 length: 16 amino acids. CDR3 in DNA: TGTGCCAGCAGAGGGCCCCGTGGGGAGGCGGCCACTGAAGCTTTCTTT. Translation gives CASRGPRGEAATEAFF.

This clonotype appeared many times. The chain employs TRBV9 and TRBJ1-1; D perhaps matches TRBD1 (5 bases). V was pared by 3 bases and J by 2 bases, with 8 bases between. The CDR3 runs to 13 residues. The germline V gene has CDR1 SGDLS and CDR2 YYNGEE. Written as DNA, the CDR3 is TGTGCCAGCAGCGGGACAAGCAACACTGAAGCTTTCTTT. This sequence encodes CASSGTSNTEAFF.

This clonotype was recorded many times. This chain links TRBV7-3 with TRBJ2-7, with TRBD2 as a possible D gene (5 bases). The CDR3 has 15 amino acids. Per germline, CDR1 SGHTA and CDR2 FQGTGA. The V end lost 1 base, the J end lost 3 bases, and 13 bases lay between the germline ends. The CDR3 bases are TGTGCCAGCAGCTTAAGTACGGGAAAAGGCTACGAGCAGTACTTC. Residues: CASSLSTGKGYEQYF.

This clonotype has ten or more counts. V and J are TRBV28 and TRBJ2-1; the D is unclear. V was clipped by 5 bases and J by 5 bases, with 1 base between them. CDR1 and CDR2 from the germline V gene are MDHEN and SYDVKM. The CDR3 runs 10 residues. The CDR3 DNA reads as TGTGCCAGCAGTAACAATGAGCAGTTCTTC. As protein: CASSNNEQFF.

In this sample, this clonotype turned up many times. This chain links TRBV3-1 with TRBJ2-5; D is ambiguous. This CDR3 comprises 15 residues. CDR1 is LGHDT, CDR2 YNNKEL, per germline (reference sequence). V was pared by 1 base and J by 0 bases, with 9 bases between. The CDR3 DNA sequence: TGTGCCAGCAGCCAAGCAAACACCTACCAAGAGACCCAGTACTTC. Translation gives CASSQANTYQETQYF.

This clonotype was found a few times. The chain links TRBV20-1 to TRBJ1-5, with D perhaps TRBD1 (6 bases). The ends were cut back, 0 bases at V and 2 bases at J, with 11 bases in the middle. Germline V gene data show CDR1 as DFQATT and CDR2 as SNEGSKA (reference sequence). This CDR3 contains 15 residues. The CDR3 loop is CSAREGAVGNQPQHF. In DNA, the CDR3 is TGCAGTGCTAGAGAGGGGGCGGTGGGCAATCAGCCCCAGCATTTT.

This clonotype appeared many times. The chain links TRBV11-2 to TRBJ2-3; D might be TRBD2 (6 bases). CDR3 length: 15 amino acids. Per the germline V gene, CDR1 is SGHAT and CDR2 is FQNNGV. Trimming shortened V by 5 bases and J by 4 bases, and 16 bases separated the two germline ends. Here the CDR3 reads CASSTSTSLADTQYF. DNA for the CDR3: TGTGCCAGCAGCACATCGACTAGTCTGGCAGATACGCAGTATTTT.

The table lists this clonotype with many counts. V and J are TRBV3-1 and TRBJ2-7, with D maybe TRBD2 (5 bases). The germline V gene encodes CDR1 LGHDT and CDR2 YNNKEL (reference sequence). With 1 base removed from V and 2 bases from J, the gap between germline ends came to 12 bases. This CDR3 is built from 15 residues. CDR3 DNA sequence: TGTGCCAGCAGCCAAGGGCCAGCGGTTACCTACGAGCAGTACTTC. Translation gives CASSQGPAVTYEQYF.

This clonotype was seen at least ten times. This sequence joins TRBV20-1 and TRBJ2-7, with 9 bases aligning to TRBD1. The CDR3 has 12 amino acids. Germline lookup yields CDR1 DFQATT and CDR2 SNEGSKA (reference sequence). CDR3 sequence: CSGDRDSYEQYF. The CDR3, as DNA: TGCAGCGGGGACAGGGACTCCTACGAGCAGTACTTC.

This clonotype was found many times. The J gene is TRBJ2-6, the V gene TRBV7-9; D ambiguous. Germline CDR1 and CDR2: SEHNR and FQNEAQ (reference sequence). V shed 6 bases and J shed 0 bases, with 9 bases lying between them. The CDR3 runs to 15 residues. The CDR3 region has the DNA TGTGCCAGCAGAAATTCAGACTCTGGGGCCAACGTCCTGACTTTC. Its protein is CASRNSDSGANVLTF.